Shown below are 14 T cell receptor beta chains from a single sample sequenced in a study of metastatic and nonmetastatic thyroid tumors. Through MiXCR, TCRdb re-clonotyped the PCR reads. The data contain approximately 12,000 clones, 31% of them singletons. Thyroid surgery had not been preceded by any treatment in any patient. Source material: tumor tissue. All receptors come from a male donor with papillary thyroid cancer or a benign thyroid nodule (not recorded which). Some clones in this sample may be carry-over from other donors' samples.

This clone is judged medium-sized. The CDR3 nucleotides are TGTGCCAGCAGAAGAACCGGACAGTTTAGACTCACAAACACTGAAGCTTTCTTT. Protein sequence: CASRRTGQFRLTNTEAFF. The chain employs TRBV6-5 and TRBJ1-1; D might be TRBD1 (6 bases). V lost 6 bases to trimming and J lost 2 bases, with 25 bases between them. The CDR3 contains 18 residues. The germline V gene encodes CDR1 MNHEY and CDR2 SVGAGI.

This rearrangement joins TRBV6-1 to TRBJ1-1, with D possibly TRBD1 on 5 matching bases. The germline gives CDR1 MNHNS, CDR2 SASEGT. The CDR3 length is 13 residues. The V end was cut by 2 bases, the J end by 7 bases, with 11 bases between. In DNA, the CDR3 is TGTGCCAGCAGTGAAACGTGGGGCGGTGAAGCTTTCTTT. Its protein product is CASSETWGGEAFF.

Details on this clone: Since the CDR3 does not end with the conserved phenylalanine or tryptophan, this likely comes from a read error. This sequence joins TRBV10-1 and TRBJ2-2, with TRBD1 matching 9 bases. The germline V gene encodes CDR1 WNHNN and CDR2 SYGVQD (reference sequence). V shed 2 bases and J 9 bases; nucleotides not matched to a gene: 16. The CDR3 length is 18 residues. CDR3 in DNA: TGCGCCAGCAGTGAGAGAATCTTTGGTACAGGGGGCTGGCGGGAGCTGTTTGTT. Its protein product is CASSERIFGTGGWRELFV.

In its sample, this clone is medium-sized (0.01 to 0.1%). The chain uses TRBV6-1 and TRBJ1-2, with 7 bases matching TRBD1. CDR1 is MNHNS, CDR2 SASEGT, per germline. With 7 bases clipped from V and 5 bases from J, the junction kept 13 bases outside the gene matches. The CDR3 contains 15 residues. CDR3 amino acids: CASTKGVGGSYGYTF. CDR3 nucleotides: TGTGCCAGCACCAAAGGGGTAGGGGGCAGTTATGGCTACACCTTC.

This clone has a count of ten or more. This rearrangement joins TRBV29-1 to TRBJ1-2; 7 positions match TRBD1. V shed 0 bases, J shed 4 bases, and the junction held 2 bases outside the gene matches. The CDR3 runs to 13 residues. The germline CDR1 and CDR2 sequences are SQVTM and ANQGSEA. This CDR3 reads CSVEEGGGYGYTF. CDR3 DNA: TGCAGCGTTGAAGAAGGGGGCGGCTATGGCTACACCTTC.

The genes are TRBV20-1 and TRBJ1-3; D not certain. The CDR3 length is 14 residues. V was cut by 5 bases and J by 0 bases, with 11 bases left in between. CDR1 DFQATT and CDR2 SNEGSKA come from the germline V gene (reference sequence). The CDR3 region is CSAFTRDSGNTIYF. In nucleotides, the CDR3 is TGCAGTGCTTTTACAAGGGACTCTGGAAACACCATATATTTT.

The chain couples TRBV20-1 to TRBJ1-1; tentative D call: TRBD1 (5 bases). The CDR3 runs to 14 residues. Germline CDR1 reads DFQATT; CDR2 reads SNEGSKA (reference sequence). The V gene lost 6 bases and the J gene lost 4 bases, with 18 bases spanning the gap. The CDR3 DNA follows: TGCAGTGCCCCGGGACTCCTCGGCAGCACTGAAGCTTTCTTT. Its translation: CSAPGLLGSTEAFF.

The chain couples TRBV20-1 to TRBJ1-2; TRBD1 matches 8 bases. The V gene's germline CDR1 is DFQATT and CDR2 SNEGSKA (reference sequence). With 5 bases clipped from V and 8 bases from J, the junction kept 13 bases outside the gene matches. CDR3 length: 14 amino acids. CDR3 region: CSASPGGLGQGYTF. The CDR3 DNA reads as TGCAGTGCTTCTCCAGGGGGCCTGGGGCAGGGCTACACCTTC.

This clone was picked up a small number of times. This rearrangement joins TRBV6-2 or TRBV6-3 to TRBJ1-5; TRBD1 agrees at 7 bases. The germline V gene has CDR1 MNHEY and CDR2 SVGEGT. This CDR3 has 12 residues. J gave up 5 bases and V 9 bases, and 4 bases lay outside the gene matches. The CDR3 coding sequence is TGTGCCAGTAAACAGGGGTATCAGCCCCAGCATTTT. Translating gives CASKQGYQPQHF.

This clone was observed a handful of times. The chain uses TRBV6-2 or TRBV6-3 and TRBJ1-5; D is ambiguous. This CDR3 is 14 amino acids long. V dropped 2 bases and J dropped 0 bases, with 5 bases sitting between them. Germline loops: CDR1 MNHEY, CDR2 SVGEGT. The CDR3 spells CASSYNPSNQPQHF. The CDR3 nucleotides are TGTGCCAGCAGTTACAATCCTAGCAATCAGCCCCAGCATTTT.

The DNA of the CDR3 is TGTGCCAGCAGTTACTCGCCTGGGGTTGGAAACACCATATATTTT. Encoded protein: CASSYSPGVGNTIYF. The J gene is TRBJ1-3, the V gene TRBV6-5; D call uncertain. Germline CDR1 MNHEY, CDR2 SVGAGI. The CDR3 has 15 residues. V dropped 0 bases and J dropped 3 bases, with 9 bases sitting between them.

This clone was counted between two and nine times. The CDR3 loop is CSARGGGADTGELFF. Here the CDR3 DNA reads TGCAGTGCCCGAGGGGGGGGCGCGGACACCGGGGAGCTGTTTTTT. This sequence joins TRBV20-1 and TRBJ2-2; D may be TRBD2 (7 bases). The CDR3 totals 15 residues. V was cut by 6 bases and J by 3 bases, with 17 bases left in between. CDR1 and CDR2 from the germline V gene are DFQATT and SNEGSKA (reference sequence).

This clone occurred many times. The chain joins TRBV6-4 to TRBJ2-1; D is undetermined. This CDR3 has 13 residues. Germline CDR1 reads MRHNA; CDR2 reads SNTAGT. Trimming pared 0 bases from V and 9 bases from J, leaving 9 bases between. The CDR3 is CASSDSEATEQFF. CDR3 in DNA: TGTGCCAGCAGTGACTCCGAGGCGACTGAGCAGTTCTTC.

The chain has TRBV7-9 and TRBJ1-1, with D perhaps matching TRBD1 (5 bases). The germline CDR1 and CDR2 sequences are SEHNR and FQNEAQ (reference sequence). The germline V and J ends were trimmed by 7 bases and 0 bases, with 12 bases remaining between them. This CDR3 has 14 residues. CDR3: CASTPGLMNTEAFF. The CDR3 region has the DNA TGTGCCAGCACCCCGGGACTTATGAACACTGAAGCTTTCTTT.